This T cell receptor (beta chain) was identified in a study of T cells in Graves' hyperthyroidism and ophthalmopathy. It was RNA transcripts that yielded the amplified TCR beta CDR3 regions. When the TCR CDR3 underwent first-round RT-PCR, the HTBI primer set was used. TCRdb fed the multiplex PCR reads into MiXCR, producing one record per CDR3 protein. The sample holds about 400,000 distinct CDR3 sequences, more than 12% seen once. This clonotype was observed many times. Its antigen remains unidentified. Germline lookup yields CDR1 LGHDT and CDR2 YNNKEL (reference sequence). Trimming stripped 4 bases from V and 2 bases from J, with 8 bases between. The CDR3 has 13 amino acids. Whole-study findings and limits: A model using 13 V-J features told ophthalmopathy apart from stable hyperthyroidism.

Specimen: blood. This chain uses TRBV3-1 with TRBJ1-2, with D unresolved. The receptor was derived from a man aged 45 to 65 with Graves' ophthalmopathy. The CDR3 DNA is TGTGCCAGCAGCCCAATGGCGAACTATGGCTACACCTTC. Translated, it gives CASSPMANYGYTF. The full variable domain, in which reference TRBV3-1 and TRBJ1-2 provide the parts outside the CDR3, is DTAVSQTPKYLVTQMGNDKSIKCEQNLGHDTMYWYKQDSKKFLKIMFSYNNKELIINETVPNRFSPKSPDKAHLNLHINSLELGDSAVYFCASSPMANYGYTFGSGTRLTVV.